These T cell receptor beta chains were read from a single sample in a study of CD4 T cells in relation to SARS-CoV-2 and coronaviruses. Which antigens these TCRs recognize remains unknown. Sequenced by immunoSEQ multiplex PCR; TCRdb stores in-frame clones only, minus some. The sample records about 21,000 clones, less than 85% being singletons. Sequencing was performed on CD4+ T cells from PBMCs, cultured in vitro. These receptors all come from a human donor in good health. CDR3s include the opening cysteine and the closing phenylalanine or tryptophan. The D gene is left open where the match is weak. Size tells how often a clone was seen (once, few, many) or the class of an expanded clone, and some rows leave it out.

>TRBV30|NA|NA|TRBJ2-5
CAWSVEGVQYF
TGTGCCTGGAGTGTAGAGGGGGTCCAGTACTTC
>TRBV10-3|NA|NA|TRBJ1-1
CATSRGSDTEAFF
TGTGCCACGTCCAGAGGGAGCGACACTGAAGCTTTCTTT
>TRBV30|NA|NA|TRBJ1-1
CAWIVRRKNTEAFF
TGTGCCTGGATAGTGCGTCGGAAAAACACTGAAGCTTTCTTT
>TRBV20-1|NA|TRBD2|TRBJ2-1
CSASLGGVNEQFF
TGCAGTGCTAGTTTGGGAGGGGTCAATGAGCAGTTCTTC
>TRBV7-3|NA|TRBD1|TRBJ2-5
CASSPTGPVGETQYF
TGTGCCAGCAGTCCGACAGGGCCGGTAGGAGAGACCCAGTACTTC
>TRBV24-1|NA|NA|TRBJ1-5
CATSGAIDQPQHF
TGTGCCACCAGTGGGGCCATTGATCAGCCCCAGCATTTT
>TRBV7-2|NA|NA|TRBJ2-7
CASSLTANSYEQYF
TGTGCCAGCAGCCTAACCGCAAATTCCTACGAGCAGTACTTC
>TRBV5-1|once|TRBD1|TRBJ1-1
CASSSGQGGINTEAFF
TGCGCCAGCAGCTCCGGACAGGGAGGTATCAACACTGAAGCTTTCTTT
>TRBV2|few|TRBD1|TRBJ1-6
CASRPGQGYDSPLHF
TGTGCCAGCAGACCGGGACAGGGTTACGATTCACCCCTCCACTTT
>TRBV6-5|few|TRBD1|TRBJ2-7
CASRPDRAYEQYF
TGTGCCAGCAGACCCGACAGGGCATATGAGCAGTACTTC
>TRBV6-4|NA|NA|TRBJ2-1
CASSAQSTSYNEQFF
TGTGCCAGCAGTGCGCAGTCGACCTCCTACAATGAGCAGTTCTTC
>TRBV7-5|few|NA|TRBJ2-7
CARAKPGTYEQYF
TGTGCCAGAGCGAAACCTGGAACCTACGAGCAGTACTTC
>TRBV5-1|NA|TRBD1|TRBJ2-5
CASSLAAGGAETQYF
TGCGCCAGCAGCTTGGCCGCAGGGGGAGCGGAGACCCAGTACTTC
>TRBV5-5|NA|NA|TRBJ2-3
CASSPSTDTQYF
TGTGCCAGCAGCCCGTCGACAGATACGCAGTATTTT
>TRBV12-3/TRBV12-4|NA|NA|TRBJ2-7
CASSLFGTYEQYF
TGTGCCAGCAGTTTGTTCGGCACCTACGAGCAGTACTTC
>TRBV3-1/TRBV3-2|NA|NA|TRBJ2-7
CASSLLRGTYEQYF
TGTGCCAGCAGCCTACTAAGGGGGACGTACGAGCAGTACTTC
>TRBV10-3|NA|TRBD1|TRBJ2-1
CAISSQGADNEQFF
TGTGCCATCAGTTCCCAGGGGGCAGACAATGAGCAGTTCTTC
>TRBV7-9|few|NA|TRBJ2-7
CASSLGGGGGSEQYF
TGTGCCAGCAGCTTAGGCGGAGGGGGGGGTTCCGAGCAGTACTTC
>TRBV30|NA|NA|TRBJ1-2
CAWAPLQGRYGYTF
TGTGCCTGGGCCCCTCTCCAGGGCAGGTATGGCTACACCTTC
>TRBV5-1|NA|NA|TRBJ2-3
CASSLGGGVDTQYF
TGCGCCAGCAGCTTAGGTGGAGGGGTAGATACGCAGTATTTT
>TRBV27|NA|TRBD1|TRBJ1-6
CASSIGRGQGYNSPLHF
TGTGCCAGCAGTATAGGGCGGGGACAGGGGTATAATTCACCCCTCCACTTT
>TRBV19|once|NA|TRBJ2-3
CASSMLGGPSTDTQYF
TGTGCCAGTAGTATGCTCGGGGGGCCCAGCACAGATACGCAGTATTTT
>TRBV10-3|NA|NA|TRBJ2-7
CALRREAGVDEQYF
TGTGCCCTCCGCAGGGAGGCAGGGGTCGACGAGCAGTACTTC
>TRBV9|once|NA|TRBJ2-6
CASSAFGANVLTF
TGTGCCAGCAGCGCATTCGGGGCCAACGTCCTGACTTTC
>TRBV5-1|once|NA|TRBJ1-2
CASSLDGTQVSNYGYTF
TGCGCCAGCAGCTTGGACGGGACGCAGGTATCTAACTATGGCTACACCTTC
>TRBV3-1/TRBV3-2|NA|NA|TRBJ2-1
CASSQEGNPASSYNEQFF
TGTGCCAGCAGCCAAGAGGGGAACCCGGCTAGCTCCTACAATGAGCAGTTCTTC
>TRBV30|NA|NA|TRBJ1-2
CAWSYIDRGYTF
TGTGCCTGGAGTTACATCGACCGAGGCTACACCTTC
>TRBV2|NA|NA|TRBJ1-4
CASTGSPNEKLFF
TGTGCCAGCACAGGCAGCCCTAATGAAAAACTGTTTTTT
>TRBV5-6|NA|TRBD1|TRBJ1-4
CASSLLPGGEEKLFF
TGTGCCAGCAGCTTGCTGCCAGGGGGCGAAGAAAAACTGTTTTTT
>TRBV5-4|NA|NA|TRBJ2-7
CASSPWGYEQYF
TGTGCCAGCAGCCCTTGGGGTTACGAGCAGTACTTC
>TRBV7-9|NA|NA|TRBJ1-1
CASSLNKPEAFF
TGTGCCAGCAGCTTAAACAAACCTGAAGCTTTCTTT
>TRBV30|NA|NA|TRBJ1-5
CAWSSGYSNQPQHF
TGTGCCTGGAGTTCCGGATATAGCAATCAGCCCCAGCATTTT
>TRBV5-1|NA|TRBD1|TRBJ1-1
CASSLGQGAHTEAFF
TGCGCCAGCAGCTTGGGGCAGGGGGCTCATACTGAAGCTTTCTTT
>TRBV5-1|NA|NA|TRBJ2-3
CASAPGRMSTDTQYF
TGCGCCAGCGCCCCCGGCCGAATGAGCACAGATACGCAGTATTTT
>TRBV19|NA|TRBD2|TRBJ2-3
CASKPGRSTDTQYF
TGTGCCAGTAAGCCCGGGAGGAGCACAGATACGCAGTATTTT
>TRBV30|NA|NA|TRBJ1-3
CAWSIRRGYSGNTIYF
TGTGCCTGGAGTATCCGAAGAGGATATTCTGGAAACACCATATATTTT